Each of the 30 T cell receptor beta chains below was sequenced from the same sample in a study of blood T cell repertoires in COVID-19. Generated by immunoSEQ multiplex PCR, the TCRdb table keeps only in-frame clones and is missing some. Here the sample spans 250,000 to 300,000 clones, approximately 85% being singletons. Material: PBMCs or T cells enriched from blood (not recorded which). The receptors stem from a woman between 45 and 60 years old who had recovered from COVID-19.

The rearrangement uses TRBV12-3 or TRBV12-4 and TRBJ2-3; 8 nucleotides align to TRBD1. The CDR3 runs 13 residues. V lost 6 bases to trimming and J lost 5 bases; unmatched junction nucleotides: 4. CDR3 amino acids: CASRRQGIDTQYF. The CDR3 DNA reads TGTGCCAGCAGGAGACAGGGGATAGATACGCAGTATTTT.

The genes are TRBV6-1 and TRBJ1-2; 7 bases map to TRBD1. Germline V gene lookup returns CDR1 MNHNS and CDR2 SASEGT. CDR3 length: 13 amino acids. V shed 3 bases, J shed 4 bases, and the junction held 2 bases outside the gene matches. CDR3 loop: CASSDRGSYGYTF. In nucleotides, the CDR3 is TGTGCCAGCAGTGACAGGGGGTCCTATGGCTACACCTTC.

J is TRBJ2-2 and V is TRBV15; 16 positions agree with TRBD2. The CDR3 totals 22 residues. V dropped 3 bases and J dropped 0; count of bases not matched to a gene: 13. The germline V gene has CDR1 LNHNV and CDR2 YYDKDF (reference sequence). The CDR3 sequence is CATSSYPPGLAGGIANTGELFF. Here the CDR3 DNA reads TGTGCCACCAGCAGCTATCCCCCGGGACTAGCGGGAGGGATTGCGAACACCGGGGAGCTGTTTTTT.

This chain links TRBV18 with TRBJ1-2; D possibly corresponds to TRBD1 (5 bases). This CDR3 has 12 amino acids. V lost 3 bases to trimming and J lost 7 bases, with 9 bases between them. Germline CDR1 and CDR2: KGHSH and LQKENI. Here the CDR3 reads CASSPQGSGYTF. The CDR3, as DNA: TGTGCCAGCTCACCCCAGGGAAGTGGCTACACCTTC.

The chain links TRBV27 to TRBJ2-5; the match to TRBD2 covers 10 bases. Germline V gene sequence: CDR1 MNHEY, CDR2 SMNVEV (reference sequence). After removal of 8 bases from V and 4 bases from J, the junction contained 7 bases not matched to a gene. The CDR3 extends over 14 amino acids. CDR3 loop: CASGRGLATETQYF. CDR3 coding DNA: TGTGCCAGCGGAAGGGGACTAGCGACAGAGACCCAGTACTTC.

V usage is TRBV28 and J usage is TRBJ2-7; TRBD2 agrees at 7 bases. The germline CDR1 and CDR2 sequences are MDHEN and SYDVKM. The CDR3 length is 15 residues. V shed 5 bases and J 0 bases; nucleotides not matched to a gene: 7. DNA for the CDR3: TGTGCCAGCAGTACGACTAGCACCCCCTCCTACGAGCAGTACTTC. Residues: CASSTTSTPSYEQYF. Drawing the rest from reference TRBV28 and TRBJ2-7, the complete variable domain is DVKVTQSSRYLVKRTGEKVFLECVQDMDHENMFWYRQDPGLGLRLIYFSYDVKMKEKGDIPEGYSVSREKKERFSLILESASTNQTSMYLCASSTTSTPSYEQYFGPGTRLTVT.

This chain uses TRBV9 with TRBJ2-2, with 10 bases aligning to TRBD2. Per the germline V gene, CDR1 is SGDLS and CDR2 is YYNGEE. The V gene end was trimmed by 0 bases and the J gene end by 2 bases; junction bases not matched to a gene: 4. The CDR3 is 17 amino acids. CDR3 DNA: TGTGCCAGCAGCGTAGGGACTAGCGGAAAAAACACCGGGGAGCTGTTTTTT. Translation: CASSVGTSGKNTGELFF.

The chain couples TRBV5-4 to TRBJ2-2; D unclear. The V end lost 0 bases, the J end lost 4 bases, and 13 bases lay between the germline ends. The CDR3 is 16 residues long. The germline gives CDR1 SGHNT, CDR2 YYREEE (reference sequence). CDR3 DNA sequence: TGTGCCAGCAGCTTGGACACTAAGCGAAGCACCGGGGAGCTGTTTTTT. It yields the protein CASSLDTKRSTGELFF.

The CDR3, as DNA: TGTGCCACCAGCACGATGTCCGGGACAGGGGGGAATGGCTACACCTTC. Translating gives CATSTMSGTGGNGYTF. The gene calls are TRBV15 and TRBJ1-2, with TRBD1 matching 11 bases. V was pared by 4 bases and J by 6 bases, with 10 bases of the junction left unmatched. Germline V gene lookup returns CDR1 LNHNV and CDR2 YYDKDF (reference sequence). The CDR3 sequence is 16 residues long.

The gene calls are TRBV2 and TRBJ2-1; possible D gene TRBD2, 6 bases. The CDR3 extends over 15 amino acids. With 6 bases removed from V and 6 bases from J, the gap between germline ends came to 18 bases. Germline loops: CDR1 SNHLY, CDR2 FYNNEI. For the CDR3, the DNA is TGTGCCAGCAGGCCCACTAGCAAATTGGTCAATGAGCAGTTCTTC. Its translation: CASRPTSKLVNEQFF.

In its sample, this clone was seen a few times. The chain has TRBV28 and TRBJ2-5; TRBD2 might be the D (5 bases). CDR1 and CDR2 (germline): MDHEN, SYDVKM. V was clipped by 5 bases and J by 5 bases, with 21 bases between them. The CDR3 runs 16 residues. As DNA, the CDR3 is TGTGCCAGCAGTAACCTGCGGGCCCAGCCCCGCGAGACCCAGTACTTC. It encodes CASSNLRAQPRETQYF.

The chain has TRBV7-2 and TRBJ1-3; the D is unclear. V lost 4 bases and J 2 bases, leaving 9 bases between the germline ends. The CDR3 has 14 amino acids. Germline CDR1 reads SGHTA; CDR2 reads FQGNSA. The CDR3 region is CASSYLSPGNTIYF. CDR3 coding DNA: TGTGCCAGCAGCTATCTGTCTCCTGGAAACACCATATATTTT.

The CDR3 loop is CASRSFGQGDSPLHF. DNA for the CDR3: TGTGCCAGCAGGTCCTTTGGACAGGGAGATTCACCCCTCCACTTT. J is TRBJ1-6 and V is TRBV27, with 8 positions matching TRBD1. From germline, CDR1 is MNHEY and CDR2 SMNVEV (reference sequence). V dropped 6 bases and J dropped 8; count of bases not matched to a gene: 9. The CDR3 loop spans 15 amino acids.

The chain employs TRBV7-6 and TRBJ2-1; perhaps TRBD2 as D (5 bases). Per germline, CDR1 SGHVS and CDR2 FNYEAQ. The CDR3 runs to 14 residues. With 6 bases removed from V and 0 bases from J, the gap between germline ends came to 9 bases. CDR3 nucleotides: TGTGCCAGCAGTTTGGACTCCTCCTACAATGAGCAGTTCTTC. It codes for CASSLDSSYNEQFF.

The chain links TRBV18 to TRBJ2-3; D may be TRBD2 (6 bases). Trimming removed 1 base at V and 2 bases at J, with 10 bases between. This CDR3 has 15 amino acids. Per the germline V gene, CDR1 is KGHSH and CDR2 is LQKENI. CDR3 sequence reads: CASSPLDYLTDTQYF. The CDR3 DNA follows: TGTGCCAGCTCACCACTGGACTACCTCACAGATACGCAGTATTTT.

The chain employs TRBV7-8 and TRBJ2-1; 9 bases align to TRBD2. Germline V lookup: CDR1 SGHVS, CDR2 FQNEAQ. CDR3 length: 15 amino acids. V lost 5 bases and J lost 3; bases outside the gene matches: 5. The CDR3 sequence is CASSAGLADYNEQFF. CDR3 nucleotides: TGTGCCAGCAGCGCGGGACTAGCCGACTACAATGAGCAGTTCTTC.

CDR3 loop: CASSFTGNHEQYF. DNA of the CDR3: TGCGCCAGCAGCTTCACAGGGAACCACGAGCAGTACTTC. The chain links TRBV5-1 to TRBJ2-7, with D perhaps TRBD1 (6 bases). CDR1 and CDR2 (germline): SGHRS, YFSETQ. The CDR3 runs to 13 residues. V shed 2 bases and J shed 5 bases, with 11 bases lying between them. The full variable domain, in which reference TRBV5-1 and TRBJ2-7 provide the parts outside the CDR3, is KAGVTQTPRYLIKTRGQQVTLSCSPISGHRSVSWYQQTPGQGLQFLFEYFSETQRNKGNFPGRFSGRQFSNSRSEMNVSTLELGDSALYLCASSFTGNHEQYFGPGTRLTVT.

The V gene is TRBV12-5, the J gene TRBJ1-5; D may be TRBD1 (5 bases). V was clipped by 9 bases and J by 4 bases, with 13 bases between them. The CDR3 runs to 13 residues. Germline assignment: CDR1 LGHNT and CDR2 FRNRAP. DNA for the CDR3: TGTGCTAGCGCAGGGTCAGGAAATCAGCCCCAGCATTTT. Translating gives CASAGSGNQPQHF.

Comments on this clone: One base separates it from a far larger clone, so it is likely a read error. The genes are TRBV11-2 and TRBJ2-7; TRBD1 is a possible D gene (5 bases). The germline V gene has CDR1 SGHAT and CDR2 FQNNGV. This CDR3 spans 12 amino acids. The germline V and J ends were trimmed by 0 bases and 5 bases, with 5 bases remaining between them. The CDR3 reads CASSLDRDEQYF. The DNA of the CDR3 is TGTGCCAGCAGCTTAGACAGGGACGAGCAGTACTTC.

The genes are TRBV25-1 and TRBJ2-1, with D possibly being TRBD2 (7 bases). Trimming pared 2 bases from V and 2 bases from J, leaving 13 bases between. This CDR3 has 16 amino acids. Germline CDR1 and CDR2: MGHDK and SYGVNS. This CDR3 is CASSEPRGGAYNEQFF. The CDR3 region has the DNA TGTGCCAGCAGTGAACCCCGCGGGGGCGCCTACAATGAGCAGTTCTTC.

The chain combines TRBV21-1 with TRBJ1-5; TRBD1, the table's D call, lacks a check against the DNA. TRBV21-1 represents a pseudogene. This CDR3 has 16 amino acids. For the CDR3, the DNA is TGTGCCAGCAGCAAATTCGAACAGGGTTGCAATCAGCCCCAGCATTTT. Protein sequence: CASSKFEQGCNQPQHF.

The J gene is TRBJ1-6, the V gene TRBV28; 7 bases align to TRBD1. This CDR3 comprises 14 residues. CDR1 MDHEN and CDR2 SYDVKM come from the germline V gene. Losses at the gene ends were 7 bases for V and 6 bases for J; bases not matched to a gene: 6. CDR3 in DNA: TGTGCCAGCATCCCCGACAGGGCTAATTCACCCCTCCACTTT. The encoded protein is CASIPDRANSPLHF.

The rearrangement uses TRBV7-9 and TRBJ2-1, with TRBD2 matching 14 bases. The ends lost 5 bases at V and 9 bases at J; junction bases unmatched: 6. CDR3 length equals 15 residues. Germline V gene sequence: CDR1 SEHNR, CDR2 FQNEAQ (reference sequence). The CDR3 protein is CASSQGLAGVSEQFF. The CDR3 DNA sequence: TGTGCCAGCAGCCAGGGACTAGCGGGAGTTAGTGAGCAGTTCTTC.

The chain uses TRBV6-5 and TRBJ2-2; a weak D match, TRBD2 (6 bases). The CDR3 is 15 residues long. Trimming removed 2 bases from V and 7 bases from J, with 14 bases in between. Germline-derived CDR1 and CDR2 are MNHEY and SVGAGI. The CDR3 sequence is CASSYDGGRGGELFF. The CDR3 DNA reads as TGTGCCAGCAGTTACGACGGGGGTCGAGGCGGGGAGCTGTTTTTT.

This clone was seen only a few times. The chain joins TRBV7-8 to TRBJ1-6, with D unclear. Per germline, CDR1 SGHVS and CDR2 FQNEAQ. V was cut by 2 bases and J by 5 bases, with 7 bases left in between. The CDR3 spans 14 residues. The CDR3 nucleotides read TGTGCCAGCAGCTTACGGGTTAATAATTCACCCCTCCACTTT. The encoded protein is CASSLRVNNSPLHF.

The chain is built from TRBV11-3 and TRBJ2-1, with TRBD2 as a possible D gene (6 bases). CDR3 length: 16 amino acids. Germline assignment: CDR1 SGHNT and CDR2 YENEEA. Trimming removed 0 bases from V and 6 bases from J, with 15 bases in between. The CDR3 here is CASSLEPRRGINEQFF. CDR3 nucleotides: TGTGCCAGCAGCTTAGAACCTAGGCGGGGTATCAATGAGCAGTTCTTC.

This clone came up a few times. The CDR3 protein is CASSLTSGDNEQFF. For the CDR3, the DNA is TGTGCCAGCAGTCTGACTAGCGGTGACAATGAGCAGTTCTTC. The chain links TRBV28 to TRBJ2-1; 9 positions match TRBD2. Germline V gives CDR1 MDHEN, CDR2 SYDVKM. The J segment lost 5 bases and the V segment lost 5 bases, leaving 4 bases of the junction unmatched. The length of the CDR3 is 14 residues.

This chain uses TRBV18 with TRBJ1-2, with D unclear. Between the trimmed V and J ends, which lost 4 bases and 0 bases, there was a span of 6 bases. Looked up from germline, CDR1 is KGHSH and CDR2 is LQKENI. This CDR3 spans 13 amino acids. CDR3 DNA sequence: TGTGCCAGCTCACGGACTACTAACTATGGCTACACCTTC. As protein: CASSRTTNYGYTF.

For this clone: Different DNA sequences within this sample yield the same CDR3. The chain is built from TRBV3-1 (or the pseudogene TRBV3-2) and TRBJ2-7; 14 bases are a match to TRBD2. This CDR3 region has 17 residues. Germline V gene data show CDR1 as LGHDT and CDR2 as YNNKEL (reference sequence). The trim removed 2 bases at V and 2 bases at J, leaving 5 bases unmatched. The CDR3 spells CASSQSPGLAGAYEQYF. In nucleotides, the CDR3 is TGTGCCAGCAGCCAATCGCCGGGACTAGCGGGAGCCTACGAGCAGTACTTC.

The chain couples TRBV6-5 to TRBJ2-7; D is possibly TRBD1 (6 bases). The length of the CDR3 is 12 residues. The germline gives CDR1 MNHEY, CDR2 SVGAGI. The germline V and J ends were trimmed by 6 bases and 7 bases, with 13 bases remaining between them. The DNA of the CDR3 is TGTGCCAGCAGGGCGAGGACAGATGAGCAGTACTTC. The encoded protein is CASRARTDEQYF.